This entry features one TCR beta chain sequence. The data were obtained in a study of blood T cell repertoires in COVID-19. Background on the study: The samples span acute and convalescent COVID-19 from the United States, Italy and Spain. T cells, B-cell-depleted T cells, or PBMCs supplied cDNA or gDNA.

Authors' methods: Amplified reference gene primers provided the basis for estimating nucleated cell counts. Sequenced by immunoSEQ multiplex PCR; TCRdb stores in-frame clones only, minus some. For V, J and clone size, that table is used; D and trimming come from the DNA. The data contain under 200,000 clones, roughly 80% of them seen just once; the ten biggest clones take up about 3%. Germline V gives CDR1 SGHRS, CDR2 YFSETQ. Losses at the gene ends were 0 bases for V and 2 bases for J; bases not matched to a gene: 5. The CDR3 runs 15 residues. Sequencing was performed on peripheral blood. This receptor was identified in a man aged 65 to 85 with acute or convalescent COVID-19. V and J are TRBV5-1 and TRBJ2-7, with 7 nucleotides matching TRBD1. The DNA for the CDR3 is TGCGCCAGCAGCTTGGATGCGCAGGGGGCCTACGAGCAGTACTTC. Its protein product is CASSLDAQGAYEQYF.